This T cell receptor (beta chain) was retrieved from a study of cytomegalovirus exposure and HLA in healthy donors. Regarding donors, all were healthy bone marrow donors. This CDR3 spans 16 amino acids. The ends were cut back, 0 bases at V and 7 bases at J, with 18 bases in the middle. The germline V gene has CDR1 KGHSH and CDR2 LQKENI. The PCR contained 60 Vbeta and 13 Jbeta primers. Only in-frame clones appear in the TCRdb table, and some are missing; sequencing was by immunoSEQ multiplex PCR. This table holds roughly 68,000 clones, 77% found once. This TCR derives from a male donor in good health and CMV-seropositive. The chain carries TRBV18 and TRBJ1-2, with a possible D match to TRBD1 (6 bases). Input material: PBMCs. Here the CDR3 reads CASSPPESGAMSGYTF. For the CDR3, the DNA is TGTGCCAGCTCACCACCGGAGTCAGGGGCAATGAGTGGCTACACCTTC.